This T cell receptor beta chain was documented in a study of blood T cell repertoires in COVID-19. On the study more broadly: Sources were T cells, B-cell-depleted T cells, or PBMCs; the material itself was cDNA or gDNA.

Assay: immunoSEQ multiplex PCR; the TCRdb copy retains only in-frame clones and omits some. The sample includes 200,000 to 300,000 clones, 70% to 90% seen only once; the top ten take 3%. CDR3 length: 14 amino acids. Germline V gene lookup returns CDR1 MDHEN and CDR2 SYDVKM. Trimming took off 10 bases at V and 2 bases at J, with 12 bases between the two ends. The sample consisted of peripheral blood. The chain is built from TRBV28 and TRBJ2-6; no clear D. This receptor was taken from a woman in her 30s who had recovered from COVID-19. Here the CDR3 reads CATTGAPGANVLTF. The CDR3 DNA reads TGTGCCACCACCGGAGCCCCTGGGGCCAACGTCCTGACTTTC.